The T cell receptor beta chain described here comes from a study of blood T cell repertoires in COVID-19. V was trimmed by 5 bases and J by 0 bases, leaving 10 bases between them. Germline CDR1 reads KGHSH; CDR2 reads LQKENI. The CDR3 consists of 14 residues. The protocol was immunoSEQ multiplex PCR, while the TCRdb copy is restricted to in-frame clones and leaves out a portion. The table has roughly 240,000 clones, around 88% seen once. This receptor was identified in a woman aged 40 to 50 with acute COVID-19. The chain has TRBV18 and TRBJ1-2, with a tentative D call TRBD1 (6 bases). The sample was PBMCs or T cells enriched from blood (not recorded which). The CDR3 spells CASSGDTTNYGYTF. The CDR3, as DNA: TGTGCCAGCTCAGGGGACACTACTAACTATGGCTACACCTTC.